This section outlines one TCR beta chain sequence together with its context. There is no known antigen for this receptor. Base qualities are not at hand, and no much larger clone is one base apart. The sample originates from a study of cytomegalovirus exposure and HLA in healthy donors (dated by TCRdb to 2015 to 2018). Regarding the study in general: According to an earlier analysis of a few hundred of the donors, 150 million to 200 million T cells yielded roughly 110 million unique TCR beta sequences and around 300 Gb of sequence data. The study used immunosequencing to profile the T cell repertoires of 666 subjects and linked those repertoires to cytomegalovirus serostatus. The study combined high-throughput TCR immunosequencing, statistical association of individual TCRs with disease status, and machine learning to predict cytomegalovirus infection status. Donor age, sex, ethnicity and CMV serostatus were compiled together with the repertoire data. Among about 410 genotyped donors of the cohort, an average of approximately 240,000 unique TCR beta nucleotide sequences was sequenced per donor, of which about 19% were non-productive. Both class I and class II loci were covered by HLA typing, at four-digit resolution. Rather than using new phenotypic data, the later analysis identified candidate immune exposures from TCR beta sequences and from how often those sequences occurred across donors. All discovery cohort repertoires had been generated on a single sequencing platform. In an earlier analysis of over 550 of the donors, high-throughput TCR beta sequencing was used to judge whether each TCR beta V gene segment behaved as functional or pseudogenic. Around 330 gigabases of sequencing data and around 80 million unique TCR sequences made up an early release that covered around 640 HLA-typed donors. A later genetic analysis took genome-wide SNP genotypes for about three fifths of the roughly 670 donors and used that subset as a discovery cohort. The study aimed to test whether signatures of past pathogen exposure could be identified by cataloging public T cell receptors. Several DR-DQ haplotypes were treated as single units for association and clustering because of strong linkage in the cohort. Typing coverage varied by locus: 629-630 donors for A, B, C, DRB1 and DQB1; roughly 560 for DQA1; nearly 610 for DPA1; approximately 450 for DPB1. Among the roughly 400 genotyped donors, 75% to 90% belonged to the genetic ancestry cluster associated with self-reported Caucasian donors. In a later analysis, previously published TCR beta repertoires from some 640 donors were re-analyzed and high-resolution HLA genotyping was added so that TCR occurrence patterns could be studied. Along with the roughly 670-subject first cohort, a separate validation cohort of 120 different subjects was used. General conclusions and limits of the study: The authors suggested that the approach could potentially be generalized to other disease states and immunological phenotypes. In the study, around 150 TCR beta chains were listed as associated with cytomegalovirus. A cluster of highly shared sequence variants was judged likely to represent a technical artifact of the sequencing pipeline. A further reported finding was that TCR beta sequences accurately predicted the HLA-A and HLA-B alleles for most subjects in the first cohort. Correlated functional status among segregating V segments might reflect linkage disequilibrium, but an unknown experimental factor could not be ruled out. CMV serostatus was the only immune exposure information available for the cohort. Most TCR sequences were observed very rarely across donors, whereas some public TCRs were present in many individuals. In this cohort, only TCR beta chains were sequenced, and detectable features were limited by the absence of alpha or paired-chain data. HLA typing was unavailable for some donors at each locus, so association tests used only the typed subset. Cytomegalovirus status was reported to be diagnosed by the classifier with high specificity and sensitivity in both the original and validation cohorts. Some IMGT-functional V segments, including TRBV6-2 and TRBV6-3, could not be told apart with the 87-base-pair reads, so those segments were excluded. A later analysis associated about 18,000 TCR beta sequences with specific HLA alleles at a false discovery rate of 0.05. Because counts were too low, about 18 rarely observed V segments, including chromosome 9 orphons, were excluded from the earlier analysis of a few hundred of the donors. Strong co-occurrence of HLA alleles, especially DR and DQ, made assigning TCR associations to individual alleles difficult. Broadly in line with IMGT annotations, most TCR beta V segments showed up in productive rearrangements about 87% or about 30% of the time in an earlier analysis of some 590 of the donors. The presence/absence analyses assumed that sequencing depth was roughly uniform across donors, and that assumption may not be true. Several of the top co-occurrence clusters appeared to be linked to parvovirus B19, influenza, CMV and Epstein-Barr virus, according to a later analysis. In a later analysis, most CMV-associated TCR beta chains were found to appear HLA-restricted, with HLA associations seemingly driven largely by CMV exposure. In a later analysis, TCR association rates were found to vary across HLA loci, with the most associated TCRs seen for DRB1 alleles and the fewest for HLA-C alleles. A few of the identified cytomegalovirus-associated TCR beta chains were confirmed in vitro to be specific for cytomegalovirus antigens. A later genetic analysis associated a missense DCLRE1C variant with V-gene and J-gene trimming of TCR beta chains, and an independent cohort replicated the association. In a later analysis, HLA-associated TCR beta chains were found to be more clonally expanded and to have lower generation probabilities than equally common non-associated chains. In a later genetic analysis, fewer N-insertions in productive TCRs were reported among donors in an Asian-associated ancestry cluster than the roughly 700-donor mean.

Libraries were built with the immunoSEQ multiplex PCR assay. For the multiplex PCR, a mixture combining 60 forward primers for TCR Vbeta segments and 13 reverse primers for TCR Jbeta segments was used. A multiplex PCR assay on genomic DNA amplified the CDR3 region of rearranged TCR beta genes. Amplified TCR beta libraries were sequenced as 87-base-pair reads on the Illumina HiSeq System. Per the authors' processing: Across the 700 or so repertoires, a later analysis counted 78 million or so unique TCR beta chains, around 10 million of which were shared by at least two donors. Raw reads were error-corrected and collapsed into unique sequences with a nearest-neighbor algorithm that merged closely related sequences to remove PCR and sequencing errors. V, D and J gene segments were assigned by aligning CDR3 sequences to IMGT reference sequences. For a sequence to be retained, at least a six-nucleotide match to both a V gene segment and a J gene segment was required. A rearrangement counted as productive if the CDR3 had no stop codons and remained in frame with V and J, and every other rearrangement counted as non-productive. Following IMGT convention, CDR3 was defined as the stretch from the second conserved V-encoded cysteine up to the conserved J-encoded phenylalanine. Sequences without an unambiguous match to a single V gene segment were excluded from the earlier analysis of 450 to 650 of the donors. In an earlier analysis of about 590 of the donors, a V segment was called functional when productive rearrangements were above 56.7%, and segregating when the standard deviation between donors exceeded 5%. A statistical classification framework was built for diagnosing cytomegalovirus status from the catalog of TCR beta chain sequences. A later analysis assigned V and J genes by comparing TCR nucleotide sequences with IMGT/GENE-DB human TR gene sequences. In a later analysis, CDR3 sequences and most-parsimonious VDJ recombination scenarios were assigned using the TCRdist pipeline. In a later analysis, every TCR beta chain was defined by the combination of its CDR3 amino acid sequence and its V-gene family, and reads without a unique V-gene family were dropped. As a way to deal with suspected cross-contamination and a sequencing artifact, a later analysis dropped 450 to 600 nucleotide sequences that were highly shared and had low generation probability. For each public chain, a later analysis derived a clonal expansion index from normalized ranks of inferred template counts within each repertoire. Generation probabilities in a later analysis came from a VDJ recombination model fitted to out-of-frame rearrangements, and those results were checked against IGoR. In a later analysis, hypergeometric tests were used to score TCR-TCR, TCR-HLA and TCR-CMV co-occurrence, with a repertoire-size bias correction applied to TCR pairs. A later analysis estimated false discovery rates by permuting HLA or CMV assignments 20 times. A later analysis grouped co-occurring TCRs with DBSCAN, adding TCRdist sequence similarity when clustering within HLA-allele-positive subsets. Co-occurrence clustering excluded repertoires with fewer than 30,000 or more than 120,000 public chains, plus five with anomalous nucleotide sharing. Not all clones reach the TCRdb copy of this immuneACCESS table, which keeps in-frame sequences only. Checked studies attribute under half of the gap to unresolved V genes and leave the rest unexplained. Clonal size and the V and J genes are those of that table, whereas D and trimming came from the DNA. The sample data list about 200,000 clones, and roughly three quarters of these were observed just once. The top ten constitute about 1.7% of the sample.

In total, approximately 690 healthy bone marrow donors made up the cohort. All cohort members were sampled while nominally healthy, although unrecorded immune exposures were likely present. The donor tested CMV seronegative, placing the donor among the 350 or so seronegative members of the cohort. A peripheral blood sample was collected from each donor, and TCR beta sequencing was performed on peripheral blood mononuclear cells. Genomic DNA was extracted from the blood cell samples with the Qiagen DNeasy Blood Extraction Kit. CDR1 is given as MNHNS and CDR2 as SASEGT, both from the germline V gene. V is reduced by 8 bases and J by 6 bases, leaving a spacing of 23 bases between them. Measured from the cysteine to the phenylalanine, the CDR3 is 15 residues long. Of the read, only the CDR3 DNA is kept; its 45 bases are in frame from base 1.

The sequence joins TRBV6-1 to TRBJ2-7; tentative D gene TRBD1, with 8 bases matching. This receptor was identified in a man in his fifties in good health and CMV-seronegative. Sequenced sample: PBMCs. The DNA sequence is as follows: TGTGCCAGCCGGATTACAGGGGGGCGGGAGTCCGAGCAGTACTTC. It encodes CASRITGGRESEQYF.